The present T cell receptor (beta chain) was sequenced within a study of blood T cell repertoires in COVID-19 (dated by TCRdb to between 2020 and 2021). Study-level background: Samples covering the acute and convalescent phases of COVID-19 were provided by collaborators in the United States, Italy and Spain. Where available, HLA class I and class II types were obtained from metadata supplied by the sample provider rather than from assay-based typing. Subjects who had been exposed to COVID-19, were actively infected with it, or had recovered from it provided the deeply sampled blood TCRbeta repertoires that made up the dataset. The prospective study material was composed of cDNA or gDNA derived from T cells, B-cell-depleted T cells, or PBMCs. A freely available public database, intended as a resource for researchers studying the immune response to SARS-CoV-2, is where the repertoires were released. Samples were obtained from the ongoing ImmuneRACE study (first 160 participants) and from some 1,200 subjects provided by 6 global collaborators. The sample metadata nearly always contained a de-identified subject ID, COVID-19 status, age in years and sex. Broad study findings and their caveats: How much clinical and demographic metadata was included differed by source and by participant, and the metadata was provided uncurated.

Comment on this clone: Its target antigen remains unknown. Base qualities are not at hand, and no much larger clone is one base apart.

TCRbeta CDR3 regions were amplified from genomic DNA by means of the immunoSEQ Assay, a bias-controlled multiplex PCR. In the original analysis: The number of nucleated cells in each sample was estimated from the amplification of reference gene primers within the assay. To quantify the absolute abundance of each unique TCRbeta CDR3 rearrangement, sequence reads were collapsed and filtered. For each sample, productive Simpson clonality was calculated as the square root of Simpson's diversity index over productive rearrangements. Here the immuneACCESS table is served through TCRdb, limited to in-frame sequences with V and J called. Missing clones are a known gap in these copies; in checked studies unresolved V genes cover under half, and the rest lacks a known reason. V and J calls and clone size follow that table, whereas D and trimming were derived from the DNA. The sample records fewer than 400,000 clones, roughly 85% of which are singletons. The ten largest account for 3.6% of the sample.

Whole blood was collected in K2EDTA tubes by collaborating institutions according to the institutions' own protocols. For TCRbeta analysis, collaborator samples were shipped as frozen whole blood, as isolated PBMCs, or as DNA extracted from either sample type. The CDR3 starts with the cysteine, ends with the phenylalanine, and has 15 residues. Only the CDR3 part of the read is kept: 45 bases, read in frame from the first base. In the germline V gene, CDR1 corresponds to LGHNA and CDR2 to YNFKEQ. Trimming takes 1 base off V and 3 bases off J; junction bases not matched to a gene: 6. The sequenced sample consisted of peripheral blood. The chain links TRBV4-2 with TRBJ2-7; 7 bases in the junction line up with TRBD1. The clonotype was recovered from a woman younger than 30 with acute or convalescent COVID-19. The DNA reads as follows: TGTGCCAGCAGCCAAGGACAGGGCCCAAACTACGAGCAGTACTTC. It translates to CASSQGQGPNYEQYF.